These 28 T cell receptor beta chains were all obtained from the same sample, sequenced in a study of T cell responses to AZD1222 COVID-19 vaccine. The table came from immunoSEQ multiplex PCR; TCRdb's copy has only in-frame clones and leaves some out. In the table there are roughly 150,000 clones, about 90% of which are singletons. Source: peripheral blood, taken 28 days after the second AZD1222 dose. These receptor sequences come from an adult who received the AZD1222 COVID-19 vaccine.

This rearrangement joins TRBV9 to TRBJ1-2; 7 bases fit TRBD1. The trim removed 2 bases at V and 2 bases at J, leaving 6 bases unmatched. The CDR3 consists of 15 residues. CDR1 and CDR2 from the germline V gene are SGDLS and YYNGEE. CDR3 nucleotides: TGTGCCAGCAGCGTCCAGGAGACAGGGAACTATGGCTACACCTTC. It is translated as CASSVQETGNYGYTF.

This chain links TRBV4-1 with TRBJ2-5; D is possibly TRBD2 (6 bases). The CDR3 spans 16 residues. Germline-derived CDR1 and CDR2 are MGHRA and YSYEKL. Deletions cut 2 bases from V and 1 base from J, with 14 bases between. The CDR3 protein is CASSQTPLRGQETQYF. In nucleotides, the CDR3 is TGCGCCAGCAGCCAAACCCCTTTGCGGGGCCAAGAGACCCAGTACTTC.

The genes are TRBV28 and TRBJ1-1; D is unresolved. CDR1 is MDHEN, CDR2 SYDVKM, per germline. V shed 4 bases and J shed 5 bases, with 14 bases lying between them. The CDR3 is made up of 14 amino acids. CDR3 DNA: TGTGCCAGCAGTTATGGAGGGCTGAGGACTGAAGCTTTCTTT. This encodes CASSYGGLRTEAFF.

The V call is TRBV7-2, the J call TRBJ2-7; D possibly uses TRBD1 or TRBD2 (5 bases each). Deletions cut 5 bases from V and 2 bases from J, with 13 bases between. Germline V gene sequence: CDR1 SGHTA, CDR2 FQGNSA. The CDR3 consists of 14 residues. CDR3 loop: CASSTRDGAYEQYF. As DNA, the CDR3 is TGTGCCAGCAGCACGAGGGACGGAGCCTACGAGCAGTACTTC.

As DNA, the CDR3 is TGTGCCAGCAGCTTGGCGGGAGGGGAGGCATACGAGCAGTACTTC. It is translated as CASSLAGGEAYEQYF. V gene TRBV7-2 combines with J gene TRBJ2-7; 9 nucleotides agree with TRBD2. The V segment lost 3 bases and the J segment 4 bases; nucleotides outside the gene matches: 7. Germline values: CDR1 SGHTA, CDR2 FQGNSA. This CDR3 is built from 15 residues.

The chain combines TRBV6-5 with TRBJ1-4; D remains unclear. V lost 6 bases and J lost 0, with 8 bases in between. The CDR3 length is 14 residues. Looked up from germline, CDR1 is MNHEY and CDR2 is SVGAGI. The chain's CDR3 is CASRKGTTNEKLFF. The CDR3 nucleotides read TGTGCCAGCAGAAAGGGTACAACTAATGAAAAACTGTTTTTT.

This chain uses TRBV19 with TRBJ2-5; a possible D gene is TRBD2 (6 bases). The CDR3 is 12 amino acids. Germline CDR1 LNHDA, CDR2 SQIVND (reference sequence). Trimming removed 5 bases from V and 10 bases from J, with 14 bases in between. CDR3 in DNA: TGTGCCAGTAGTGGTTCCGTGGGGGGCCAGTACTTC. Amino acid sequence: CASSGSVGGQYF.

DNA of the CDR3: TGTGCCAGCAGTCCACTAGACAGGGACCTCTATGGCTACACCTTC. This gives the protein CASSPLDRDLYGYTF. The chain has TRBV28 and TRBJ1-2, with 7 bases lining up with TRBD1. The CDR3 length is 15 residues. Losses at the gene ends were 5 bases for V and 4 bases for J; bases not matched to a gene: 10. Germline CDR1 MDHEN, CDR2 SYDVKM.

This clone is a singleton in its sample. The CDR3, as DNA: TGCGCCAGCAGCTCGGGACCGATTAACTATGGCTACACCTTC. Translated: CASSSGPINYGYTF. This chain links TRBV5-1 with TRBJ1-2; TRBD1 might be the D (5 bases). CDR1 is SGHRS and CDR2 is YFSETQ in the germline V gene. The V gene lost 3 bases and the J gene lost 1 base, with 10 bases spanning the gap. CDR3 length: 14 residues.

The V gene is TRBV6-5, the J gene TRBJ1-2; 7 nucleotides match TRBD1. Germline loops: CDR1 MNHEY, CDR2 SVGAGI. With 4 bases clipped from V and 4 bases from J, the junction kept 6 bases outside the gene matches. CDR3 length equals 14 residues. CDR3: CASSWSRGGYGYTF. In nucleotides, the CDR3 is TGTGCCAGCAGTTGGTCCAGGGGGGGCTATGGCTACACCTTC.

V usage is TRBV15 and J usage is TRBJ1-1; 8 bases agree with TRBD1. This CDR3 is built from 15 residues. The J segment lost 1 base and the V segment lost 4 bases, leaving 5 bases of the junction unmatched. Germline CDR1 is LNHNV and CDR2 is YYDKDF (reference sequence). CDR3 nucleotide sequence: TGTGCCACCAGCACCCAGGGGGCGGAGAACACTGAAGCTTTCTTT. Translated: CATSTQGAENTEAFF.

The chain has TRBV4-2 and TRBJ1-5; TRBD1 matches 8 bases. The CDR3 is 15 residues long. Germline V gene lookup returns CDR1 LGHNA and CDR2 YNFKEQ. V was clipped by 4 bases and J by 1 base; unmatched bases: 3. This CDR3 is CASSPNRGSNQPQHF. Written as DNA, the CDR3 is TGTGCCAGCAGCCCAAACAGGGGGAGCAATCAGCCCCAGCATTTT.

The chain is built from TRBV27 and TRBJ1-2; 11 positions agree with TRBD1. Germline V CDR1 and CDR2: MNHEY, SMNVEV (reference sequence). CDR3 length: 15 residues. Losses at the gene ends were 5 bases for V and 4 bases for J; bases not matched to a gene: 6. CDR3: CASSPMDRGLYGYTF. In DNA form, the CDR3 reads TGTGCCAGCAGTCCCATGGACAGGGGGCTCTATGGCTACACCTTC.

V gene TRBV7-9 combines with J gene TRBJ1-4; D uncertain. Germline assignment: CDR1 SEHNR and CDR2 FQNEAQ (reference sequence). The CDR3 covers 14 residues. V was cut by 3 bases and J by 0 bases, with 5 bases left in between. The CDR3 DNA is TGTGCCAGCAGCTTCGTGTCAACTAATGAAAAACTGTTTTTT. It specifies CASSFVSTNEKLFF.

This clone appeared a single time. This rearrangement joins TRBV5-4 to TRBJ2-3; TRBD1 is a possible D gene (5 bases). Trimming pared 2 bases from V and 2 bases from J, leaving 12 bases between. The CDR3 has 15 amino acids. Germline CDR1 is SGHNT and CDR2 is YYREEE (reference sequence). The CDR3 loop is CASSFGRTLTDTQYF. In DNA form, the CDR3 reads TGTGCCAGCAGCTTTGGGCGGACACTCACAGATACGCAGTATTTT.

This rearrangement joins TRBV30 to TRBJ1-6; D unresolved. V was cut by 3 bases and J by 0 bases, with 12 bases left in between. Germline V gene sequence: CDR1 GTSNPN, CDR2 SVGIG (reference sequence). This CDR3 is 16 amino acids long. In DNA, the CDR3 is TGTGCCTGGAGCGTGGGAGCCCGCTCCTATAATTCACCCCTCCACTTT. As protein: CAWSVGARSYNSPLHF.

This clone came up many times. CDR3 loop: CASRLWGQETQYF. CDR3 bases: TGCGCCAGCCGTTTGTGGGGGCAAGAGACCCAGTACTTC. The chain is built from TRBV5-1 and TRBJ2-5; D might be TRBD1 or TRBD2, each matching 5 bases. CDR3 length equals 13 residues. Germline-derived CDR1 and CDR2 are SGHRS and YFSETQ. Trimming stripped 7 bases from V and 2 bases from J, with 12 bases between.

The chain couples TRBV6-2 or TRBV6-3 to TRBJ2-6, with a tentative D call TRBD1 (6 bases). This CDR3 region has 14 residues. CDR1 is MNHEY and CDR2 is SVGEGT in the germline V gene. V was clipped by 5 bases and J by 4 bases, with 9 bases between them. The CDR3 sequence is CASSDRRGANVLTF. In DNA form, the CDR3 reads TGTGCCAGCAGTGACAGGAGGGGGGCCAACGTCCTGACTTTC.

CDR3 DNA: TGTGCCAGCAGTTTTGGAGGGGAGGGTCAGCCCCAGCATTTT. As protein: CASSFGGEGQPQHF. The chain joins TRBV28 to TRBJ1-5; weak D call: TRBD1 (5 bases). This CDR3 has 14 residues. Germline values: CDR1 MDHEN, CDR2 SYDVKM. Trimming left V 3 bases short and J 6 bases short, with 12 bases between.

This clone was seen more than once but under ten times. The genes are TRBV27 and TRBJ1-3, with D maybe TRBD1 (6 bases). Trimming removed 6 bases from V and 3 bases from J, with 21 bases in between. CDR1 is MNHEY and CDR2 is SMNVEV in the germline V gene (reference sequence). The CDR3 has 17 amino acids. CDR3 coding DNA: TGTGCCAGCAGAAGATCAGGGCAGGGGCTAAATGGAAACACCATATATTTT. This encodes CASRRSGQGLNGNTIYF.

CDR3 coding DNA: TGTGCCAGCAGCCAAGACTCCGGAATGGGTGGCTACACCTTC. Translated, it gives CASSQDSGMGGYTF. The gene calls are TRBV3-1 (or the pseudogene TRBV3-2) and TRBJ1-2; D is ambiguous. The CDR3 spans 14 residues. Per germline, CDR1 LGHDT and CDR2 YNNKEL (reference sequence). V was trimmed by 0 bases and J by 7 bases, leaving 12 bases between them.

The V call is TRBV18, the J call TRBJ1-5; possible D gene TRBD1, 6 bases. Trimming pared 4 bases from V and 4 bases from J, leaving 14 bases between. CDR1 is KGHSH, CDR2 LQKENI, per germline. The length of the CDR3 is 15 residues. The CDR3 region has the DNA TGTGCCAGCTCACTATTGGGGGGCAAAAATCAGCCCCAGCATTTT. This translates into CASSLLGGKNQPQHF.

Note on this clone: Other nucleotide sequences from this sample produce the same CDR3. V gene TRBV5-1 combines with J gene TRBJ1-1, with no clear D. The germline gives CDR1 SGHRS, CDR2 YFSETQ. The CDR3 contains 14 residues. Trimming took 0 bases from V and 3 from J, leaving 9 bases between them. The CDR3 DNA follows: TGCGCCAGCAGCTTGGCAGGAGGGTACACTGAAGCTTTCTTT. Translation: CASSLAGGYTEAFF.

The chain is built from TRBV28 and TRBJ1-2; D uncertain. This CDR3 comprises 13 residues. Germline V gene sequence: CDR1 MDHEN, CDR2 SYDVKM. The V gene lost 5 bases and the J gene lost 5 bases, with 12 bases spanning the gap. The CDR3 here is CASSVWVQYGYTF. DNA of the CDR3: TGTGCCAGCAGTGTTTGGGTTCAATATGGCTACACCTTC.

The rearrangement joins TRBV5-5 to TRBJ1-5; TRBD1 matches at 7 bases. The CDR3 extends over 15 amino acids. V dropped 4 bases and J dropped 7; count of bases not matched to a gene: 11. Germline CDR1 reads SGHKS; CDR2 reads YYEKEE (reference sequence). The CDR3 sequence is CASSGWDRSRQPQHF. The DNA for the CDR3 is TGTGCCAGCAGCGGCTGGGACAGAAGTCGACAGCCCCAGCATTTT.

In the case of this clone: Its ends do not fully match the called genes, so a read error is possible. This sequence joins TRBV10-1 and TRBJ2-5; weak D call: TRBD1 (6 bases). Germline V lookup: CDR1 WNHNN, CDR2 SYGVQD (reference sequence). The CDR3 runs to 13 residues. This CDR3 reads CASRGQNQETQYF. The CDR3 DNA reads as TGCGCCAGCAGAGGACAGAACCAGGAGACCCAGTACTTC.

The chain carries TRBV5-1 and TRBJ1-5; D is unresolved. The CDR3 has 18 amino acids. V lost 4 bases and J lost 6, with 26 bases in between. Looked up from germline, CDR1 is SGHRS and CDR2 is YFSETQ. CDR3 region: CASSRLPHVHGVVQPQHF. The CDR3 DNA reads as TGCGCCAGCAGCCGATTACCCCACGTCCATGGGGTAGTTCAGCCCCAGCATTTT.

V gene TRBV5-6 combines with J gene TRBJ1-6; 7 positions match TRBD1. Unmatched junction bases numbered 7, after V lost 5 bases and J lost 2 bases. Germline lookup yields CDR1 SGHDT and CDR2 YYEEEE. The CDR3 runs to 16 residues. The CDR3 sequence: CASRYQGDPYNSPLHF. DNA of the CDR3: TGTGCCAGCAGATATCAGGGGGACCCCTATAATTCACCCCTCCACTTT.